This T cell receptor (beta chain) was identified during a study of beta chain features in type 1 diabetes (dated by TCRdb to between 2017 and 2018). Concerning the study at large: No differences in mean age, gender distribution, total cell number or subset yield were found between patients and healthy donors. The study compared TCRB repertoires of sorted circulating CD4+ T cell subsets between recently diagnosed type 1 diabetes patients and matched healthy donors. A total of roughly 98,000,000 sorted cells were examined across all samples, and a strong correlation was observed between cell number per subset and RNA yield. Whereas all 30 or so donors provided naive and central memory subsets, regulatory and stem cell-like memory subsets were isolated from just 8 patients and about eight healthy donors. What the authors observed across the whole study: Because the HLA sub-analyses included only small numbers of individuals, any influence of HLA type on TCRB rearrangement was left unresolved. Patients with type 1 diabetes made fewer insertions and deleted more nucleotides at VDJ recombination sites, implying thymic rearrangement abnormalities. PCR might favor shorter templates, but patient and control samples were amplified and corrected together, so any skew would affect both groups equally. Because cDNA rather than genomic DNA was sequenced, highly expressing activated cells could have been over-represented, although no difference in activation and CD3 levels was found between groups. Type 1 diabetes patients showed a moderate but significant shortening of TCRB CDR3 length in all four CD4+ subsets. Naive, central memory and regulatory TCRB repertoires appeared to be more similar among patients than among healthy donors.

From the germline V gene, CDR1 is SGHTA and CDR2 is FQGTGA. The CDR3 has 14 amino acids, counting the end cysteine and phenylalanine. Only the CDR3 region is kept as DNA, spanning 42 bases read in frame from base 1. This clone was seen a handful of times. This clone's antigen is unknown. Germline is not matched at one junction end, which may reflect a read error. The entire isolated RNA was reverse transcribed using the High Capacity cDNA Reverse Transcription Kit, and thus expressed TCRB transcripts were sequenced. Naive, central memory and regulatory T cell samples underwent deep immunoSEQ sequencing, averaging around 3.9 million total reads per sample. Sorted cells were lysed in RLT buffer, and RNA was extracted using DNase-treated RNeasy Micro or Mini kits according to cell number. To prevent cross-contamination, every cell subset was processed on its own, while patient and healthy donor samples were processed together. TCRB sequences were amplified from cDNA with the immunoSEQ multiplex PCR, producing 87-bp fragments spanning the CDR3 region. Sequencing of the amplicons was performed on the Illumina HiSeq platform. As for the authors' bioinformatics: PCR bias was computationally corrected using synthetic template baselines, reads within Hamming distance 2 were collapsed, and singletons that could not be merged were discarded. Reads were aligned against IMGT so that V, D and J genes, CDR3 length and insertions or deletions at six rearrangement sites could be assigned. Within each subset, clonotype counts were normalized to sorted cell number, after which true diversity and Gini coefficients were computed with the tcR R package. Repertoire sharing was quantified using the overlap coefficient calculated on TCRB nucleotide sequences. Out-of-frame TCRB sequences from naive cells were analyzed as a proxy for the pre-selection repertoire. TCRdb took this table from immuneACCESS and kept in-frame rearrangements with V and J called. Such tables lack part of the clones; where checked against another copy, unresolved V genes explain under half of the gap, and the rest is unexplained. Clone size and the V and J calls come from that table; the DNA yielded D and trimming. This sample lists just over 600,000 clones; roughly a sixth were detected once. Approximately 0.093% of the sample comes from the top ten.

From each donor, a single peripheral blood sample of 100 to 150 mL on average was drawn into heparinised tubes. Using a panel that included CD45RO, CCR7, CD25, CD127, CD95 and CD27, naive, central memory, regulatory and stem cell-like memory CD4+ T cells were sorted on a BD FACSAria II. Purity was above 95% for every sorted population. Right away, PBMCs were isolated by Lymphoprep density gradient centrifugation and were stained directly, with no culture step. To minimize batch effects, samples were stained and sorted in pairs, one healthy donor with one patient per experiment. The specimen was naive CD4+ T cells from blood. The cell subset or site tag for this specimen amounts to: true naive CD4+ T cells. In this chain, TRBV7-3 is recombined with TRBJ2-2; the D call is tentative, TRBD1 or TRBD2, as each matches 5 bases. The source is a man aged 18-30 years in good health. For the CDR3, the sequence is CASSGGLNSGELFF. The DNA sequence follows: TGTGCCAGCAGCGGGGGTCTAAACAGCGGGGAGCTGTTTTTT.